This T cell receptor (beta chain) is drawn from a study of shared clonotypes between healthy human individuals. Study-level background: The cohort comprised a couple of women and a few men. Their ages spanned 18 to 49 years. Used for every donor were three CD4 naive, three CD4 memory, two CD8 naive and one CD8 memory plate. Study findings and constraints: Shared clonotypes: roughly 4.7% naive CD4, roughly 4% naive CD8, 2% to 2.5% memory CD4, approximately 0.37% memory CD8. Larger richness was generally estimated for naive than memory subsets.

In regard to this clone: Its matching antigen is unknown.

Only CD45RO-negative cells positively selected for CCR7 counted as naive CD8 cells, so terminally differentiated effector memory CD45RA+ cells were excluded. Profiling relied on immunoSEQ multiplex PCR, and the TCRdb table lists in-frame clones only, not all of them. The sample yields some 2,000,000 clones, about 95% seen once. The CDR3 consists of 15 residues. CDR1 LNHDA and CDR2 SQIVND come from the germline V gene (reference sequence). The ends lost 11 bases at V and 5 bases at J; junction bases unmatched: 14. This TCR was recovered from a man aged 18-30 years in good health. What was sequenced was naive CD8+ T cells sorted from blood. The chain uses TRBV19 and TRBJ2-2, with 7 bases that match TRBD1. CDR3 protein: CAASRDSFGTGELFF. CDR3 nucleotide sequence: TGTGCCGCCTCACGGGACAGCTTTGGGACCGGGGAGCTGTTTTTT.